The rows below give T cell receptor beta chains drawn from one sample of a study of regulatory T cells in long-lasting Graves disease. TCRdb redid the calling of the multiplex PCR reads with MiXCR, one entry per CDR3 protein. This sample has 550,000 or so distinct CDR3 sequences, with 9.5% to 15% found just once. These data also formed part of another study, on T cells in Graves' hyperthyroidism and ophthalmopathy.

The sequencing here drew on peripheral blood mononuclear cells (PBMCs), taken at new diagnosis, from a patient treated with antithyroid drugs. Receptors originate from a woman aged 25 to 39 with Graves disease. The CDR3 runs from the conserved cysteine through the conserved F or W. A D gene is named only where the DNA matches it firmly. Clone size is given as how often the clone was seen (once, few, many) or a class if it is expanded.

J gene,V gene,D gene,clone size,CDR3 protein,CDR3 DNA
TRBJ2-4,TRBV5-1,.,many,CASSDSPGGNIQYF,TGCGCCAGCAGTGACTCTCCTGGGGGTAACATTCAGTACTTC
TRBJ2-1,TRBV27,.,many,CASRGHTRNEQFF,TGTGCCAGCAGGGGACACACACGGAATGAGCAGTTCTTC
TRBJ2-3,TRBV6-1,.,few,CASSVAGRLDTQYF,TGTGCCAGCAGTGTAGCAGGCAGGTTAGATACGCAGTATTTT
TRBJ1-3,TRBV16,TRBD1,few,CASSPNRGRGNTIYF,TGTGCCAGCAGCCCCAACAGGGGTCGTGGAAACACCATATATTTT
TRBJ1-1,TRBV11-3,.,many,CASSLMGGNTEAFF,TGTGCCAGCAGCCTGATGGGGGGGAACACTGAAGCTTTCTTT
TRBJ2-5,TRBV7-9,.,many,CASSLWTGVQETQYF,TGTGCCAGCAGCTTATGGACCGGGGTCCAAGAGACCCAGTACTTC
TRBJ2-2,TRBV18,.,few,CASSLPGTNTGELFF,TGTGCCAGCTCACTTCCCGGGACGAACACCGGGGAGCTGTTTTTT
TRBJ1-3,TRBV12-3/TRBV12-4,.,many,CASSFSSGNTIYF,TGTGCCAGCAGTTTCAGCTCTGGAAACACCATATATTTT
TRBJ2-1,TRBV4-1,TRBD2,many,CASSLLGTSGRNEQFF,TGCGCCAGCAGCCTTCTGGGGACTAGCGGGAGGAATGAGCAGTTCTTC
TRBJ2-7,TRBV28,TRBD1,many,CASRPSWGDRGYEQYF,TGTGCCAGCAGGCCCTCGTGGGGGGACAGGGGTTACGAGCAGTACTTC
TRBJ2-6,TRBV7-9,.,many,CASRTGSGANVLTF,TGTGCCAGCAGAACAGGGTCCGGGGCCAACGTCCTGACTTTC